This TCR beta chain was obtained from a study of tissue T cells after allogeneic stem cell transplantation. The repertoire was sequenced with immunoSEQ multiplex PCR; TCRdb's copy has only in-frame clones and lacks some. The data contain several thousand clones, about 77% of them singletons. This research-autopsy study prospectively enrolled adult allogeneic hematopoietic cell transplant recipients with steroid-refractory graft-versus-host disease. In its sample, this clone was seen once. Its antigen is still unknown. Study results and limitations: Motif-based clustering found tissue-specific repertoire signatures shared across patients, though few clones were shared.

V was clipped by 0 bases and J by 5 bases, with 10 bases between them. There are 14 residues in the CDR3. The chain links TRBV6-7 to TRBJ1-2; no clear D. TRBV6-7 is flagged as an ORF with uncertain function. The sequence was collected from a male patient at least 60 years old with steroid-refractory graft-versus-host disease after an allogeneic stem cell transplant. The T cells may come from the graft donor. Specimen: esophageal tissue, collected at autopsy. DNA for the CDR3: TGTGCCAGCAGTTACTCAGAAATCAGGTATGGCTACACCTTC. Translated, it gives CASSYSEIRYGYTF.